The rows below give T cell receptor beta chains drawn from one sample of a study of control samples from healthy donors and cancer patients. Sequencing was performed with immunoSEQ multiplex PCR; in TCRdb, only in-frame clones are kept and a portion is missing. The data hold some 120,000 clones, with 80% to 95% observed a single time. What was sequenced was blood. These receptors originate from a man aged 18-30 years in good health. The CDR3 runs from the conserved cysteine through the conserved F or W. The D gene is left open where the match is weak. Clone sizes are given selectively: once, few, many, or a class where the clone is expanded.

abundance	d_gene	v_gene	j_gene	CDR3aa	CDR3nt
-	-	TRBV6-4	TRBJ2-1	CASSYREEFF	TGTGCCAGCAGCTACAGGGAGGAGTTCTTC
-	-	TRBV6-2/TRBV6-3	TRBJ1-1	CASSTLSGINTEAFF	TGTGCCAGCAGCACCCTATCAGGGATAAACACTGAAGCTTTCTTT
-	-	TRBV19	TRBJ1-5	CASSDRLNQPQHF	TGTGCCAGTTCGGACAGACTCAATCAGCCCCAGCATTTT
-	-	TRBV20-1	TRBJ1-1	CSAREVQAFF	TGCAGTGCTAGAGAAGTTCAAGCTTTCTTT
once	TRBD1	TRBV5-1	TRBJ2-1	CASSYPGTASYNEQFF	TGCGCCAGCAGCTACCCAGGGACAGCCTCCTACAATGAGCAGTTCTTC
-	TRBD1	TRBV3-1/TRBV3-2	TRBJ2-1	CASSHVRRDRTYNEQFF	TGTGCCAGCAGCCATGTCCGCAGGGACAGAACATACAATGAGCAGTTCTTC
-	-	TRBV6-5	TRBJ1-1	CASSPTGTEAFF	TGTGCCAGCAGTCCGACGGGTACTGAAGCTTTCTTT
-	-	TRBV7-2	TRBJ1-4	CASSLDATNEKLFF	TGTGCCAGCAGCTTAGATGCAACTAATGAAAAACTGTTTTTT
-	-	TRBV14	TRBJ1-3	CASSQLAGASGNTIYF	TGTGCCAGCAGCCAGCTAGCCGGGGCCTCTGGAAACACCATATATTTT
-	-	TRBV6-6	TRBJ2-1	CASSYDPLSEQFF	TGTGCCAGCAGTTATGACCCTCTCTCGGAGCAGTTCTTC
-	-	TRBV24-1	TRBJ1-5	CATSDSSQDLSNQPQHF	TGTGCCACCAGTGATTCCTCACAGGACCTTAGCAATCAGCCCCAGCATTTT
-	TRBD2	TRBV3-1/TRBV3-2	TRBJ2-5	CASSQDLDSGRAEETQYF	TGTGCCAGCAGCCAAGATCTCGATAGCGGGAGGGCCGAGGAGACCCAGTACTTC
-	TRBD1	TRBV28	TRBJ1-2	CASSPDREVYGYTF	TGTGCCAGCAGTCCCGACAGGGAGGTCTATGGCTACACCTTC
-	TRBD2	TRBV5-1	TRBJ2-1	CASSTGGGNEQFF	TGCGCCAGCAGTACGGGGGGAGGCAATGAGCAGTTCTTC
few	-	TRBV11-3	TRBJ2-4	CASSLVRGDIQYF	TGTGCCAGCAGCTTAGTTAGGGGCGACATTCAGTACTTC
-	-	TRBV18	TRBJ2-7	CASSPPKQGTYEQYF	TGTGCCAGCTCACCTCCGAAACAGGGCACCTACGAGCAGTACTTC
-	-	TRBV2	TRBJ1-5	CASSETVIRSNQPQHF	TGTGCCAGCAGTGAAACAGTAATACGTAGCAATCAGCCCCAGCATTTT
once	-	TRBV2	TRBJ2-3	CASSSRLDTQYF	TGTGCCAGCAGTTCTCGATTAGATACGCAGTATTTT
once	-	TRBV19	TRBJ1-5	CASSITGKSNQPQHF	TGTGCCAGTAGTATTACAGGGAAAAGCAATCAGCCCCAGCATTTT
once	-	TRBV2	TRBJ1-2	CASSVDLYGYTF	TGTGCCAGCAGTGTTGACCTATATGGCTACACCTTC
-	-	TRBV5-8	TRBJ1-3	CASSLTESSGNTIYF	TGTGCCAGCAGCTTGACGGAGAGCTCTGGAAACACCATATATTTT
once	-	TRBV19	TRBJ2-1	CASSIGGRPYNEQFF	TGTGCCAGTAGTATAGGGGGGAGACCCTACAATGAGCAGTTCTTC
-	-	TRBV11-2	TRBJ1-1	CASSPDNLNTEAFF	TGTGCCAGCAGCCCGGACAACCTGAACACTGAAGCTTTCTTT
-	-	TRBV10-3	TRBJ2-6	CAISEGSGANVLTF	TGTGCCATCAGTGAAGGCTCTGGGGCCAACGTCCTGACTTTC
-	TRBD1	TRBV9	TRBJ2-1	CASSVLGTGYNEQFF	TGTGCCAGCAGCGTACTCGGGACAGGTTACAATGAGCAGTTCTTC
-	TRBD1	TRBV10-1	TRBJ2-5	CASSEASTGAGETQYF	TGCGCCAGCAGTGAGGCATCGACAGGGGCTGGGGAGACCCAGTACTTC
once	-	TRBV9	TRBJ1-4	CASTPGETNEKLFF	TGTGCCAGCACCCCGGGAGAGACGAATGAAAAACTGTTTTTT
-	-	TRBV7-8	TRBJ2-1	CASSSVGRGGNEQFF	TGTGCCAGCAGCTCCGTAGGGCGGGGAGGCAATGAGCAGTTCTTC
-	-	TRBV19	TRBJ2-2	CASTSGGGAGELFF	TGTGCCAGTACCTCAGGGGGAGGTGCCGGGGAGCTGTTTTTT
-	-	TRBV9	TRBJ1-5	CASSPGGRDGQPQHF	TGTGCCAGCAGCCCAGGAGGGCGGGATGGTCAGCCCCAGCATTTT
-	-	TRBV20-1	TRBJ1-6	CSARDTEPLHF	TGCAGTGCTAGAGACACAGAACCCCTCCACTTT
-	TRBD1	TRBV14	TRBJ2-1	CASSQERGQGWNNEQFF	TGTGCCAGCAGCCAAGAAAGGGGACAGGGATGGAACAATGAGCAGTTCTTC
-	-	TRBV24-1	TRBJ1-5	CASGAGDQPQHF	TGTGCCAGCGGGGCAGGGGACCAGCCCCAGCATTTT
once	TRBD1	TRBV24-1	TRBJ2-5	CATSDLEQGDETQYF	TGTGCCACCAGTGATTTGGAACAGGGGGATGAGACCCAGTACTTC
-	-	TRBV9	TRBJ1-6	CASSVEGNSPLHF	TGTGCCAGCAGCGTAGAGGGTAATTCACCCCTCCACTTT
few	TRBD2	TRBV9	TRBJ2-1	CASSSRTSGTKNEQFF	TGTGCCAGCAGCTCCCGGACTAGCGGGACAAAAAATGAGCAGTTCTTC
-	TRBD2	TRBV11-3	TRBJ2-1	CASSPPGPAAGGGNNEQFF	TGTGCCAGCAGCCCCCCCGGTCCCGCAGCGGGAGGGGGAAACAATGAGCAGTTCTTC
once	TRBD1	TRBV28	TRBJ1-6	CASRQGQEDSPLHF	TGTGCCAGCAGGCAAGGACAGGAGGATTCACCCCTCCACTTT
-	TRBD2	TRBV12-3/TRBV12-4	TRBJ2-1	CASSGTTEQFF	TGTGCCAGCAGTGGGACTACTGAGCAGTTCTTC
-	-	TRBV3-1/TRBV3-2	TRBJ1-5	CASSQGGGAGQPQHF	TGTGCCAGCAGCCAAGGGGGCGGGGCAGGTCAGCCCCAGCATTTT
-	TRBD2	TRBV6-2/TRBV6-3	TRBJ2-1	CASSYSTLAGDYNEQFF	TGTGCCAGCAGTTACTCGACACTAGCGGGGGACTACAATGAGCAGTTCTTC
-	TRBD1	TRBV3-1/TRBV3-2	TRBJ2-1	CASSQGTGRNEQFF	TGTGCCAGCAGCCAAGGGACAGGGCGCAATGAGCAGTTCTTC
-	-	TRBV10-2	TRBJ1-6	CASRTRPSSYNSPLHF	TGCGCCAGCAGGACGAGGCCTAGCTCCTATAATTCACCCCTCCACTTT
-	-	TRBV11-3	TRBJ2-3	CASSSAGAASTDTQYF	TGTGCCAGCAGCTCGGCCGGGGCCGCTAGCACAGATACGCAGTATTTT
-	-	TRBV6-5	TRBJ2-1	CASSRPGQYNEQFF	TGTGCCAGCAGCCGACCGGGGCAGTACAATGAGCAGTTCTTC
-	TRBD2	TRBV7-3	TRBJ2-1	CASSLRLAGPSYNEQFF	TGTGCCAGCAGCTTGAGACTAGCGGGTCCTTCCTACAATGAGCAGTTCTTC
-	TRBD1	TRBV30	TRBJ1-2	CARYDPGTGDGYTF	TGTGCCAGGTATGACCCCGGGACAGGAGATGGCTACACCTTC
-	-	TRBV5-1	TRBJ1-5	CASSLEGRNQPQHF	TGCGCCAGCAGCTTGGAAGGGCGTAATCAGCCCCAGCATTTT
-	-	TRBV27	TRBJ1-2	CASSSQWAQASNYGYTF	TGTGCCAGCAGTTCCCAATGGGCACAGGCCTCAAACTATGGCTACACCTTC
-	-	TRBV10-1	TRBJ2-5	CASSEFGGAETQYF	TGCGCCAGCAGTGAGTTCGGGGGCGCAGAGACCCAGTACTTC
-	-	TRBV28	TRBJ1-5	CASPPSGTKRASNQPQHF	TGTGCCAGCCCCCCCTCCGGGACAAAGAGGGCCAGCAATCAGCCCCAGCATTTT
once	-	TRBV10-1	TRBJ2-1	CASSERRDPRGNEQFF	TGCGCCAGCAGTGAGCGCCGGGACCCACGGGGTAATGAGCAGTTCTTC
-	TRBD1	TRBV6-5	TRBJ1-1	CASRRQGADEAFF	TGTGCCAGCAGACGACAGGGGGCCGATGAAGCTTTCTTT